These 7 T cell receptor beta chains were sequenced from one sample in a study of healthy donors' naive CD4 and CD8 T cells. Each TCR library used 500 ng of total RNA and a linear amplification protocol. In TCRdb, the reads were re-called with MiXCR into one record per CDR3 protein. Among approximately 180,000 distinct CDR3 sequences, about four fifths were seen once, and the ten largest hold 2.3%. Sequenced material: naive CD4+ and CD8+ T cells sorted from blood, pooled from several donors. All receptors derive from a pool of human donors in good health; the sample pools cells from several healthy donors.

The chain has TRBV20-1 and TRBJ2-6; perhaps TRBD2 as D (5 bases). The germline V gene has CDR1 DFQATT and CDR2 SNEGSKA (reference sequence). This CDR3 has 15 residues. V was trimmed by 3 bases and J by 2 bases, leaving 11 bases between them. The CDR3 nucleotides read TGCAGTGCTAGGCCCGAGGGTACTGGGGCCAACGTCCTGACTTTC. It is translated as CSARPEGTGANVLTF.

The chain is built from TRBV19 and TRBJ2-1; D is undetermined. The CDR3 contains 11 residues. V lost 7 bases and J 6 bases, leaving 7 bases between the germline ends. CDR1 is LNHDA and CDR2 is SQIVND in the germline V gene (reference sequence). CDR3 sequence (DNA): TGTGCCAGTACCCTCTTCAATGAGCAGTTCTTC. Protein sequence: CASTLFNEQFF.

The chain joins TRBV29-1 to TRBJ1-4; D is perhaps TRBD1 (5 bases). CDR1 and CDR2 from the germline V gene are SQVTM and ANQGSEA. Trimming pared 7 bases from V and 7 bases from J, leaving 10 bases between. The CDR3 contains 11 residues. The DNA of the CDR3 is TGCAGCGCAGGGTCCGGTGAAAAACTGTTTTTT. Protein sequence: CSAGSGEKLFF.

This clonotype appeared once. The rearrangement joins TRBV10-3 to TRBJ2-4; unclear D gene. Germline V CDR1 and CDR2: ENHRY, SYGVKD. The ends were cut back, 2 bases at V and 0 bases at J, with 11 bases in the middle. The CDR3 covers 16 residues. This CDR3 is CAISETVAVAKNIQYF. The CDR3 DNA is TGTGCCATCAGTGAGACAGTAGCAGTAGCCAAAAACATTCAGTACTTC.

The CDR3 loop is CASSLDPRPGNTIYF. In DNA form, the CDR3 reads TGTGCCAGCAGCTTAGACCCCCGTCCTGGAAACACCATATATTTT. The chain employs TRBV11-2 and TRBJ1-3; D call uncertain. The CDR3 consists of 15 residues. The V gene's germline CDR1 is SGHAT and CDR2 FQNNGV. Trimming took 0 bases from V and 2 from J, leaving 8 bases between them.

The CDR3 sequence: CASKPGQGYNEQFF. For the CDR3, the DNA is TGTGCCAGCAAACCGGGACAGGGCTACAATGAGCAGTTCTTC. The genes are TRBV12-3 or TRBV12-4 and TRBJ2-1; 9 bases align to TRBD1. J lost 3 bases, V lost 7 bases, and 4 bases had no gene match. The CDR3 has 14 amino acids.

The V call is TRBV6-5, the J call TRBJ2-7; TRBD1 might be the D (5 bases). This CDR3 region has 14 residues. Germline CDR1 is MNHEY and CDR2 is SVGAGI. Between the trimmed V and J ends, which lost 5 bases and 5 bases, there was a span of 16 bases. The CDR3 nucleotides read TGTGCCAGCAGTGTATGGGCAGGGAATAACGAGCAGTACTTC. This gives the protein CASSVWAGNNEQYF.